These T cell receptor beta chains were read from a single sample in a study of somatic mutations in cytotoxic T cells in rheumatoid arthritis. Some clones are missing from TCRdb's copy, which holds only in-frame ones; the method was immunoSEQ multiplex PCR. The top ten hold 8.5% to 12% of the sample, which has around 15,000 clones, roughly 72% seen once. Sequencing was carried out using CD8+ T cells sorted from blood. These TCRs come from an adult with rheumatoid arthritis. The CDR3 runs from the conserved cysteine through the conserved F or W. A D gene is named only where the DNA matches it firmly. Only some rows state a clone size, as once, few, many or a class for expanded clones.

V gene,J gene,D gene,clone size,CDR3 protein,CDR3 DNA
TRBV5-1,TRBJ2-6,TRBD1,NA,CASSLRGQGSSGANVLTF,TGCGCCAGCAGCTTGCGGGGACAGGGAAGCTCTGGGGCCAACGTCCTGACTTTC
TRBV7-8,TRBJ1-4,NA,NA,CASSLGGTPYEKLFF,TGTGCCAGCAGCTTGGGCGGGACACCGTATGAAAAACTGTTTTTT
TRBV16,TRBJ1-5,NA,NA,CASSQSVIGRFQPQHF,TGTGCCAGCAGCCAATCTGTTATTGGTCGGTTTCAGCCCCAGCATTTT
TRBV4-1,TRBJ1-2,TRBD1,few,CASSQDGQGRPYYGYTF,TGCGCCAGCAGCCAAGACGGACAGGGGAGGCCATACTATGGCTACACCTTC
TRBV7-9,TRBJ2-7,TRBD1,NA,CASSPVDRAYYEQYF,TGTGCCAGCAGCCCAGTTGACAGGGCCTACTACGAGCAGTACTTC
TRBV9,TRBJ1-1,NA,NA,CASSDGQNTEAFF,TGTGCCAGCAGCGACGGGCAGAACACTGAAGCTTTCTTT
TRBV15,TRBJ2-7,NA,NA,CATSSDGTEQYF,TGTGCCACCAGCAGCGACGGGACTGAGCAGTACTTC
TRBV5-5,TRBJ2-1,NA,NA,CASSLAEYSGLYNEQFF,TGTGCCAGCAGCTTGGCCGAGTACAGCGGACTCTACAATGAGCAGTTCTTC
TRBV9,TRBJ1-2,NA,once,CASSFGTGDYGYTF,TGTGCCAGCAGCTTCGGAACCGGGGACTATGGCTACACCTTC
TRBV21-1,TRBJ2-7,NA,few,CASSIKGQGTPYEQYF,TGTGCCAGCAGCATAAAAGGACAGGGGACCCCCTACGAGCAGTACTTC
TRBV30,TRBJ1-1,NA,NA,CAWSVLSNTEAFF,TGTGCCTGGAGTGTACTAAGTAACACTGAAGCTTTCTTT
TRBV4-3,TRBJ2-7,TRBD2,NA,CASSQGGGGYEQYF,TGCGCCAGCAGCCAAGGTGGCGGGGGCTACGAGCAGTACTTC
TRBV6-5,TRBJ1-2,NA,NA,CASSFAASNYGYTF,TGTGCCAGCAGTTTTGCGGCCAGTAACTATGGCTACACCTTC
TRBV7-2,TRBJ2-7,TRBD2,NA,CASSLEGGWYEQYF,TGTGCCAGCAGCTTAGAGGGAGGGTGGTACGAGCAGTACTTC
TRBV9,TRBJ2-1,TRBD2,NA,CASSVGGLAGNEQFF,TGTGCCAGCAGCGTAGGAGGACTAGCAGGCAATGAGCAGTTCTTC
TRBV7-9,TRBJ1-1,NA,NA,CASSFVAFF,TGTGCCAGCAGCTTCGTTGCTTTCTTT
TRBV4-3,TRBJ1-5,NA,few,CASSQDSDRSNQPQHF,TGCGCCAGCAGCCAAGATAGCGACAGGAGCAATCAGCCCCAGCATTTT
TRBV25-1,TRBJ1-1,NA,NA,CASSEGGTAEAFF,TGTGCCAGCAGTGAAGGGGGTACTGCTGAAGCTTTCTTT
TRBV4-2,TRBJ2-5,TRBD2,NA,CASSQDLAGVVETQYF,TGTGCCAGCAGCCAAGATCTAGCGGGGGTTGTGGAGACCCAGTACTTC
TRBV6-5,TRBJ2-1,NA,few,CASSPGLEGLNEQFF,TGTGCCAGCAGTCCCGGGTTAGAGGGACTCAATGAGCAGTTCTTC
TRBV5-6,TRBJ1-1,NA,NA,CASSLSGETEAFF,TGTGCCAGCAGCCTATCAGGGGAAACTGAAGCTTTCTTT
TRBV9,TRBJ1-2,NA,NA,CASSVGANDYGYTF,TGTGCCAGCAGCGTAGGGGCAAACGACTATGGCTACACCTTC
TRBV7-9,TRBJ2-2,TRBD1,once,CASSQKDRGRMNTGELFF,TGTGCCAGCAGCCAAAAGGACAGGGGGAGGATGAACACCGGGGAGCTGTTTTTT
TRBV19,TRBJ1-5,NA,once,CASHTLATDQPQHF,TGTGCCAGCCACACCTTGGCGACAGATCAGCCCCAGCATTTT
TRBV7-9,TRBJ2-1,TRBD2,once,CASSPEVAGGLDNEQFF,TGTGCCAGCAGCCCCGAAGTAGCGGGGGGGCTAGACAATGAGCAGTTCTTC
TRBV27,TRBJ2-1,NA,once,CASSYGRNEQFF,TGTGCCAGCAGTTACGGACGGAATGAGCAGTTCTTC
TRBV6-5,TRBJ1-1,NA,NA,CASSYLDVSVNTEAFF,TGTGCCAGCAGTTACCTCGACGTGTCGGTTAACACTGAAGCTTTCTTT
TRBV28,TRBJ2-2,TRBD2,NA,CASSHGLAGGTNTGELFF,TGTGCCAGCAGCCACGGACTAGCGGGGGGTACTAACACCGGGGAGCTGTTTTTT
TRBV7-9,TRBJ2-5,NA,once,CASSSKPYGETQYF,TGTGCCAGCAGCTCCAAGCCGTATGGGGAGACCCAGTACTTC
TRBV6-5,TRBJ1-1,TRBD1,NA,CASSSGTVSTPWCF,TGTGCCAGCAGCTCAGGGACAGTTTCCACCCCCTGGTGCTTT
TRBV11-2,TRBJ2-3,TRBD1,once,CASSNRPTTGVGGDTQYF,TGTGCCAGCAGCAACCGCCCTACGACAGGGGTGGGAGGAGATACGCAGTATTTT
TRBV5-1,TRBJ2-5,NA,NA,CASSLAYQETQYF,TGCGCCAGCAGCTTGGCGTACCAAGAGACCCAGTACTTC
TRBV4-2,TRBJ2-3,TRBD2,NA,CASSGTSGGAGTQYF,TGTGCCAGCAGCGGAACTAGCGGGGGGGCGGGTACGCAGTATTTT
TRBV10-3,TRBJ1-2,TRBD1,few,CAISETGASYGYTF,TGTGCCATCAGTGAGACAGGGGCCTCTTATGGCTACACCTTC
TRBV5-6,TRBJ2-1,TRBD2,NA,CASSLAGGGKRQFF,TGTGCCAGCAGCTTGGCCGGGGGGGGCAAGAGGCAGTTCTTC
TRBV5-1,TRBJ1-1,TRBD1,NA,CASSSPGQGPMNTEAFF,TGCGCCAGCAGCTCCCCGGGACAGGGGCCCATGAACACTGAAGCTTTCTTT
TRBV9,TRBJ2-5,TRBD2,NA,CASSVEGGGAGTQYF,TGTGCCAGCAGCGTAGAGGGCGGGGGGGCCGGGACCCAGTACTTC
TRBV7-2,TRBJ1-3,TRBD1,NA,CASSLGGGTAFGNTIYF,TGTGCCAGCAGCTTAGGGGGGGGGACAGCGTTTGGAAACACCATATATTTT
TRBV9,TRBJ1-1,NA,large,CASSVSLNTEAFF,TGTGCCAGCAGCGTATCCCTGAACACTGAAGCTTTCTTT
TRBV9,TRBJ1-2,TRBD1,once,CASSVGTGVSNYGYTF,TGTGCCAGCAGCGTAGGGACAGGGGTTTCCAACTATGGCTACACCTTC
TRBV13,TRBJ1-2,NA,NA,CASSASQGRRYGYTF,TGTGCCAGCAGCGCGAGCCAGGGGCGCAGGTATGGCTACACCTTC
TRBV15,TRBJ1-5,NA,NA,CATSRETGMAQPQHF,TGTGCCACCAGCAGAGAGACGGGGATGGCTCAGCCCCAGCATTTT
TRBV9,TRBJ2-5,NA,NA,CASSSQGTQYF,TGTGCCAGCAGCTCCCAGGGGACCCAGTACTTC
TRBV11-1,TRBJ2-1,NA,NA,CASTPTESSYNEQFF,TGTGCCAGCACGCCGACGGAAAGCTCCTACAATGAGCAGTTCTTC
TRBV19,TRBJ1-5,NA,few,CASSISLGNQPQHF,TGTGCCAGTAGTATCTCCCTAGGGAATCAGCCCCAGCATTTT
TRBV4-1,TRBJ2-2,NA,NA,CASSQDYTGELFF,TGCGCCAGCAGCCAAGATTACACCGGGGAGCTGTTTTTT
TRBV5-6,TRBJ1-2,TRBD1,NA,CASSSDRGPNYGYTF,TGTGCCAGCAGCTCGGACAGGGGGCCTAACTATGGCTACACCTTC
TRBV5-6,TRBJ1-2,NA,NA,CASSLTGLRQGYTF,TGTGCCAGCAGCTTAACGGGTCTTAGACAAGGCTACACCTTC
TRBV27,TRBJ1-1,TRBD1,NA,CASSLSQGGTEAFF,TGTGCCAGCAGTTTATCACAGGGGGGCACTGAAGCTTTCTTT
TRBV7-8,TRBJ1-2,NA,NA,CASSLTTGPTGYTF,TGTGCCAGCAGCTTAACCACCGGGCCGACTGGCTACACCTTC
TRBV4-3,TRBJ2-1,TRBD1,NA,CASSYINRGKNNEQFF,TGCGCCAGCAGCTATATCAACAGGGGGAAAAACAATGAGCAGTTCTTC